The T cell receptor beta chain described here comes from a study of blood T cells in healthy people across ages. Findings and caveats of the study: Per-million-T-cell TCR beta diversity fell roughly linearly with age.

The authors ran a second PCR of about 6 to 11 cycles using a sample-barcoded 5' primer and a J-beta primer mix. TCRdb reprocessed the 5' RACE reads via MiXCR and lists one record per CDR3 protein. The data show about 640,000 distinct CDR3 sequences, about 30% seen once. CDR3 length: 15 residues. V was pared by 5 bases and J by 4 bases, with 9 bases of the junction left unmatched. Germline assignment: CDR1 SGHTA and CDR2 FQGNSA. This clonotype was seen at least ten times. Antigen unknown. The sample consisted of blood. The clonotype comes from a woman of 80 years or more in good health. The rearrangement uses TRBV7-2 and TRBJ2-3, with 7 bases that match TRBD2. The CDR3 region is CASSNLPRGADTQYF. CDR3 sequence (DNA): TGTGCCAGCAGCAACCTTCCTCGGGGGGCAGATACGCAGTATTTT.